This T cell receptor (beta chain) was recovered during a study of blood T cells in healthy people across ages. Study-wide results and caveats: Estimated diversity across one million T cells was deemed an underestimate.

Donation came from healthy Caucasian individuals in Russia who were aged roughly 6 to 100. This CDR3 is 16 amino acids long. V trimming: 0 bases; J trimming: 6 bases; junction bases outside the gene matches: 8. The germline CDR1 and CDR2 sequences are SGDLS and YYNGEE. A sample-barcoded 5' primer and a J-beta primer mix were used in a second PCR of roughly 7 to 11 cycles. Each cDNA molecule was tagged by a template-switch adaptor with 12 random nucleotides. TCRdb redid the calling of the 5' RACE reads with MiXCR, one entry per CDR3 protein. The sample records roughly 790,000 distinct CDR3 sequences, 43% being singletons. Turning to this clonotype: The antigen remains undetermined.

The chain uses TRBV9 and TRBJ2-1; the match to TRBD2 covers 8 bases. This clonotype was obtained from a woman aged 55-75 years in good health. The sequenced sample was blood. The chain's CDR3 is CASSVVSGGISNEQFF. For the CDR3, the DNA is TGTGCCAGCAGCGTAGTTTCGGGAGGGATAAGCAATGAGCAGTTCTTC.